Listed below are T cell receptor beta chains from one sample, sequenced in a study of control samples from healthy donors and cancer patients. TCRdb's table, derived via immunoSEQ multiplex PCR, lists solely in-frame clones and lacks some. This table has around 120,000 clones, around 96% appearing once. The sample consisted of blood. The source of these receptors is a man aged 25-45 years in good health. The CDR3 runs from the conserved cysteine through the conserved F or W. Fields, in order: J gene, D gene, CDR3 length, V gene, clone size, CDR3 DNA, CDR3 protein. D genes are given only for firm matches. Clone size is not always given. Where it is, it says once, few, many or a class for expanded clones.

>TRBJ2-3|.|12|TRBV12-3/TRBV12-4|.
TGTGCCAGCAGCTATAGGCCAGATACGCAGTATTTT
CASSYRPDTQYF
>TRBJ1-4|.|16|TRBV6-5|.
TGTGCCAGCAGTTATCAAGGGTTCAGAACTAATGAAAAACTGTTTTTT
CASSYQGFRTNEKLFF
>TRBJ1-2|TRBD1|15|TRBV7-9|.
TGTGCCAGCAGCGCCGCCGTGGGAGGGGGCCATGGCTACACCTTC
CASSAAVGGGHGYTF
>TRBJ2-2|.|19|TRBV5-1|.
TGCGCCAGCAGCGCATCGTATGGGGGAGCGCCAACGAACACCGGGGAGCTGTTTTTT
CASSASYGGAPTNTGELFF
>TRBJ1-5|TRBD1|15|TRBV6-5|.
TGTGCCAGCAGTCGCGGACAGGGGGCTGGGCAGCCCCAGCATTTT
CASSRGQGAGQPQHF
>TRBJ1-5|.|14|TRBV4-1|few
TGCGCCAGCAGCCAAGTTGGGTCCATTAGGCCCCAGCATTTT
CASSQVGSIRPQHF
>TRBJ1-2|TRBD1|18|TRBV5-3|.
TGTGCCAGAAGCTTGGGAGTCGGACAGGCGACAGTAAGCTATGGCTACACCTTC
CARSLGVGQATVSYGYTF
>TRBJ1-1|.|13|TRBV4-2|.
TGTGCCAGCAGCCAAGTAGTCGGACTGGGGGCTTTCTTT
CASSQVVGLGAFF
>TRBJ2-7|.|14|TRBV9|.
TGTGCCAGCAGCCCGGCGGACAATTCCTACGAGCAGTACTTC
CASSPADNSYEQYF
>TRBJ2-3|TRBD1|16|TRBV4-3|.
TGCGCCAGCAGCCAAGATCGGGGACAGGGTTCAGATACGCAGTATTTT
CASSQDRGQGSDTQYF
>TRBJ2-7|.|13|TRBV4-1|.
TGCGCCAGCAGCCTAGAGGGCGCCTACGAGCAGTACTTC
CASSLEGAYEQYF
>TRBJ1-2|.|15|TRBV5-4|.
TGTGCCTGGGCAGTGGGGCTCTCAGCTAACTATGGCTACACCTTC
CAWAVGLSANYGYTF
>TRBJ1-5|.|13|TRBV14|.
TGTGCCAGCAGCCTTTCAGGGTTTCAGCCCCAGCATTTT
CASSLSGFQPQHF
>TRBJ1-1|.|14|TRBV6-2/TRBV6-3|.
TGTGCCAGCAGTTACCTAGGGGTGAACACTGAAGCTTTCTTT
CASSYLGVNTEAFF
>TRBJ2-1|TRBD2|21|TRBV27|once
TGTGCCAGCAGTTTAAGGGCGGGGCTGTACTTAGCGGGGAGCTCCTACAATGAGCAGTTCTTC
CASSLRAGLYLAGSSYNEQFF
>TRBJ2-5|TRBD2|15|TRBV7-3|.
TGTGCCAGCAGCCGTAGCGGGGGGGCCTCAGAGACCCAGTACTTC
CASSRSGGASETQYF
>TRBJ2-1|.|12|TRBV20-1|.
TGCAGTGCTAGTGAGCAGGGAAGCGAGCAGTTCTTC
CSASEQGSEQFF
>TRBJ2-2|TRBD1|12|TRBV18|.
TGTGCCAGCTCGTCGGGACAGAGGGAGCTGTTTTTT
CASSSGQRELFF
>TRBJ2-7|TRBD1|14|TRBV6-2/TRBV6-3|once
TGTGCCAGCAGCTGGACAGGGGGTGAATACGAGCAGTACTTC
CASSWTGGEYEQYF
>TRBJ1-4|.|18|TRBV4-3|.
TGCGCCAGCAGCCAAGATCTTTTTCGCCGCACGGGGGGAGAAAAACTGTTTTTT
CASSQDLFRRTGGEKLFF
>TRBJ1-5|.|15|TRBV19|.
TGTGCCAGTAGTCTTGGGAGATATAGCAATCAGCCCCAGCATTTT
CASSLGRYSNQPQHF
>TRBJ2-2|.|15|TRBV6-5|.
TGTGCCAGCAGTTACTCGAGAGGTAGCACCGGGGAGCTGTTTTTT
CASSYSRGSTGELFF
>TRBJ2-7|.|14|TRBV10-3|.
TGTGCCATCAGAGAGACAGTGCTCTCCTACGAGCAGTACTTC
CAIRETVLSYEQYF
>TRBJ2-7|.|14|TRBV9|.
TGTGCCAGCAGCGTCTCAGGGGGGGACTACGAGCAGTACTTC
CASSVSGGDYEQYF
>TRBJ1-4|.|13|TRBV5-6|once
TGTGCCAGCAGCTTGAGGGGGGCCGGGGGGCTGTTTTTT
CASSLRGAGGLFF
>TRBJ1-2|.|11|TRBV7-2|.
TGTGCCGAGAGGGTAGACTATGGCTACACCTTC
CAERVDYGYTF
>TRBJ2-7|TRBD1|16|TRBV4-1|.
TGCGCCAGCAGCCAAGCAGGGGACAGGAGTTCCTACGAGCAGTACTTC
CASSQAGDRSSYEQYF
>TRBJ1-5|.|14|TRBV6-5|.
TGTGCCAGCAGCAAAGACCTGCCCAATCAGCCCCAGCATTTT
CASSKDLPNQPQHF
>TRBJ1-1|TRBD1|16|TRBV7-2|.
TGTGCCAGCAGCTTAGGGGACAGGGGGATGAACACTGAAGCTTTCTTT
CASSLGDRGMNTEAFF
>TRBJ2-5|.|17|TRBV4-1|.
TGCGCCAGCAGCCAAGATCGGGCCCAGTCAGCTCAAGAGACCCAGTACTTC
CASSQDRAQSAQETQYF
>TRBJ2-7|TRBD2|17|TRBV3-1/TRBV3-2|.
TGTGCCAGCAGCCAAGACCCCCTGGAACTAGCGGGGAGCGAGCAGTACTTC
CASSQDPLELAGSEQYF
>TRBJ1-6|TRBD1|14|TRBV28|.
TGTGCCAGCAGTTCAGGGGGGAGCAATTCACCCCTCCACTTT
CASSSGGSNSPLHF
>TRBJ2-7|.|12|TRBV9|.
TGTGCCAGCAGCCCTGACTTTTACGAGCAGTACTTC
CASSPDFYEQYF
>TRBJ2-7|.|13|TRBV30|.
TGTGCCTGGTTAGGGCCTTCCTCCTACGAGCAGTACTTC
CAWLGPSSYEQYF
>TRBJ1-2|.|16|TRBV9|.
TGTGCCAGCAGCGTCCATTTGGGGTTAGCTAACTATGGCTACACCTTC
CASSVHLGLANYGYTF
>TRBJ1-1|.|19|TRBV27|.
TGTGCCAGCGCCGTGGGGAGTCCTCCGACCCTGTTATTGAACACTGAAGCTTTCTTT
CASAVGSPPTLLLNTEAFF
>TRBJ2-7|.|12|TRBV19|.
TGTGCCAGTAGGGATAACTCCTACGAGCAGTACTTC
CASRDNSYEQYF
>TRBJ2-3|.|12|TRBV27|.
TGTGCCAGCAGTTTAAGGGGGGGTACGCAGTATTTT
CASSLRGGTQYF
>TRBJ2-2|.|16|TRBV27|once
TGTGCCAGCAGTTTGAGCGGCAGAGCCTGGGGCGGGGAGCTGTTTTTT
CASSLSGRAWGGELFF
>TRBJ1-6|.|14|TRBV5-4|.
TGTGCCAGTCAGCGGGGGAACTCTAATTCACCCCTCCACTTT
CASQRGNSNSPLHF
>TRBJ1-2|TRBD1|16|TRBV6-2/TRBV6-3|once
TGTGCCAGCAGTACCCCTCCCCGGGGACAGCTCTATGGCTACACCTTC
CASSTPPRGQLYGYTF
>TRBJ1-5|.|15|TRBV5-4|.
TGTGCCAGCAGCTTCGGAGACCCACCCTGGGAGCCCCAGCATTTT
CASSFGDPPWEPQHF
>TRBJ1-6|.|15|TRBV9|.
TGTGCCAGCAGCCCAAGTGGGGCCTATAATTCACCCCTCCACTTT
CASSPSGAYNSPLHF
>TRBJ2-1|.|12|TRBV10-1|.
TGCGCCAGCAGCAGGGGAACTTCGGAGCAGTTCTTC
CASSRGTSEQFF
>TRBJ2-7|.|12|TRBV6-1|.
TGTGCCAGCAGTGAATTGGCCTACGAGCAGTACTTC
CASSELAYEQYF
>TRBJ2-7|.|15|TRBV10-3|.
TGTGCCATCAGTGAGGCAGGTATGGACTCCTACGAGCAGTACTTC
CAISEAGMDSYEQYF
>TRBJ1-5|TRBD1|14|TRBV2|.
TGTGCCAGCGGGACAGCTTATAGCAATCAGCCCCAGCATTTT
CASGTAYSNQPQHF
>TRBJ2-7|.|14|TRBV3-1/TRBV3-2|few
TGTGCCAGCAGCCAAGGGGGGGCCGTATACGAGCAGTACTTC
CASSQGGAVYEQYF
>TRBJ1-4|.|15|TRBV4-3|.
TGCGCCAGCAGCCAAAGTATTTATTCCGCTGGAAAACTGTTTTTT
CASSQSIYSAGKLFF
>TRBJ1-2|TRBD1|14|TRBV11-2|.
TGTGCCAGCAGCCCGGGACAGGCAAACTATGGCTACACCTTC
CASSPGQANYGYTF
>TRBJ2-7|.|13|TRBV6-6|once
TGTGCCAGCAGTTACGCGGTAGCCTACGAGCAGTACTTC
CASSYAVAYEQYF
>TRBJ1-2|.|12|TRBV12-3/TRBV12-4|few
TGTGCCAGCAGTTCAGGGAACTATGGCTACACCTTC
CASSSGNYGYTF
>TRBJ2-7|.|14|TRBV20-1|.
TGCAGTGCTAGTTTCTCCGGACTACTTTACGAGCAGTACTTC
CSASFSGLLYEQYF
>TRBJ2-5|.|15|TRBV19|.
TGTGCCAGTAGTATAGTTCTCGGGCAGTACGGGACCCAGTACTTC
CASSIVLGQYGTQYF
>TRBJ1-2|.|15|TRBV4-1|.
TGCGCCAGCAGCCAAGAGCCCAGGGAGGACTATGGCTACACCTTC
CASSQEPREDYGYTF
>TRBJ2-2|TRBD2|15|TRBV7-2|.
TGTGCCAGCAGATTAGCGGGGGGCAACACCGGGGAGCTGTTTTTT
CASRLAGGNTGELFF
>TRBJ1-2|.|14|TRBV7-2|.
TGTGCCAGCAGCCCACCCCGGGGAGCAGGAGGCTACACCTTC
CASSPPRGAGGYTF
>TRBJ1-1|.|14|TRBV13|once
TGTGCCAGCAGCTGGCCAACAGGGACCACTGAAGCTTTCTTT
CASSWPTGTTEAFF